This T cell receptor beta chain stems from a study of OX40 agonist ivuxolimab in advanced cancers. In the study overall: The mean age was approximately 60 years, ranging from 23 to 79, with about four fifths of participants male.

The data were produced by immunoSEQ multiplex PCR, yet TCRdb's version contains in-frame clones alone and is incomplete. The sample shows over 95,000 clones, 70% to 90% of them seen only once. Notes on this clone: Its antigen is unknown.

The germline V and J ends were trimmed by 3 bases and 0 bases, with 9 bases remaining between them. Germline CDR1 and CDR2: KGHSH and LQKENI. This CDR3 is 14 amino acids long. Study-wide findings and caveats: Mean expanded clone counts were higher in CD8+ than CD4+ T cells.

Source: CD4+ or CD8+ T cells sorted from blood, taken in a trial of the OX40 agonist ivuxolimab. This chain joins TRBV18 and TRBJ2-7, with TRBD1 as a possible D gene (5 bases). The sequence derives from an adult with an advanced solid tumor such as melanoma, head and neck, liver or kidney cancer. CDR3 region: CASSPQGHSYEQYF. DNA of the CDR3: TGTGCCAGCTCACCCCAGGGCCACTCCTACGAGCAGTACTTC.